The present T cell receptor (beta chain) was sequenced within a study of blood T cell repertoires in COVID-19. Sequenced by immunoSEQ multiplex PCR; TCRdb stores in-frame clones only, minus some. In the table there are 290,000 or so clones, 85% to 90% of which are singletons. V was pared by 3 bases and J by 3 bases, with 15 bases of the junction left unmatched. CDR1 and CDR2 (germline): LNHDA, SQIVND (reference sequence). There are 20 residues in the CDR3. Grouping used clinical history reported by participants in a survey and questionnaire. Sequenced sample: PBMCs or T cells enriched from blood (not recorded which). The V call is TRBV19, the J call TRBJ2-7; the match to TRBD2 covers 15 bases. This TCR was sampled from a woman under 30 with acute COVID-19. The CDR3 here is CASSIRGGAGTSGRIYEQYF. CDR3 DNA: TGTGCCAGTAGTATTAGGGGAGGGGCGGGGACTAGCGGGAGGATCTACGAGCAGTACTTC.